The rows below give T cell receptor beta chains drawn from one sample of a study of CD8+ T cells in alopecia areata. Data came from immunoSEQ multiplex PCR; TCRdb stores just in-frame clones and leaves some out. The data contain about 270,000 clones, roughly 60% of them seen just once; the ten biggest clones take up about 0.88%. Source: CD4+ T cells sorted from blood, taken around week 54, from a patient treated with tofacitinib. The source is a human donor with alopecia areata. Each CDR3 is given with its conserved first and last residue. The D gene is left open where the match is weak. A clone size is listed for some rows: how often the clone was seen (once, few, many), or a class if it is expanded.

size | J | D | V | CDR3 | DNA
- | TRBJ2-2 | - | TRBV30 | CAWSVLFPGELFF | TGTGCCTGGAGTGTACTGTTCCCCGGGGAGCTGTTTTTT
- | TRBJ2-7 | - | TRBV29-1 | CSVVSFTGNEQYF | TGCAGCGTTGTCAGTTTCACAGGGAACGAGCAGTACTTC
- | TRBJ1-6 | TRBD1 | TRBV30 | CAWSGSGGFNSPLHF | TGTGCCTGGAGTGGGTCAGGGGGATTCAATTCACCCCTCCACTTT
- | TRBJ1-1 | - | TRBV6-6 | CASSYGTEGAFF | TGTGCCAGCAGCTACGGGACCGAGGGAGCTTTCTTT
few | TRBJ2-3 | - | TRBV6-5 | CASTRTFTDTQYF | TGTGCCAGCACCCGGACATTCACAGATACGCAGTATTTT
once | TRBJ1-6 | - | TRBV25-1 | CASSEVGGSPLHF | TGTGCCAGCAGTGAAGTAGGCGGTTCACCCCTCCACTTT
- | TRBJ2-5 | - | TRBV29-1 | CSVVPVKETQYF | TGCAGCGTTGTTCCAGTTAAAGAGACCCAGTACTTC
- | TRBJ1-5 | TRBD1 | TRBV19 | CASRTRGGLAQPQHF | TGTGCCAGTAGAACCAGGGGGGGCCTTGCTCAGCCCCAGCATTTT
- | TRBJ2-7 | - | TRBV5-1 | CASSRLLGDSYEQYF | TGCGCCAGCAGCCGCCTTCTTGGAGACTCCTACGAGCAGTACTTC
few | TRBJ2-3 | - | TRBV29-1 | CSVVTPTDNTQYF | TGCAGCGTTGTGACTCCCACGGACAACACGCAGTATTTT
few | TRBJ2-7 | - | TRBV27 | CASSSQGSEQYF | TGTGCCAGCAGCTCACAGGGTTCCGAGCAGTACTTC
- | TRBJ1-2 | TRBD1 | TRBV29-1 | CSVLDRGRLKTF | TGCAGCGTTCTGGACAGGGGGCGTTTGAAAACCTTC